A selection of T cell receptor delta chains follows, all from one sample in a study of γδ T cells in repeated Plasmodium falciparum infection. TCRdb redid clone calling on the multiplex PCR reads using CATT. This table has 50,000 to 60,000 delta-chain clones, roughly 1.9% appearing once. Material for sequencing was gamma-delta T cells from blood. These receptors came from a pool of human donors (malaria-infected and uninfected, not separated). The CDR3 runs from the conserved cysteine through the conserved F or W. The order of the fields is CDR3 length, V gene, D gene, J gene, CDR3 protein. The D gene is left open where the match is weak.

21	TRDV1	-	TRDJ1	CALGELPILLGSSMYTDKLIF
19	TRDV3	-	TRDJ1	CASLLPERTVDPYTDKLIF
16	TRAV29/DV5	TRDD3	TRDJ1	CAARRTGGAYTDKLIF
20	TRDV1	TRDD3	TRDJ1	CALVLPAALLTGGYGDKLIF
20	TRDV1	-	TRDJ1	CALPHQHNSPATGWTDKLIF
21	TRDV1	-	TRDJ1	CALGEHYVFFLRGTYTDKLIF
20	TRDV1	TRDD3	TRDJ1	CALGEIVLRYWGGYTDKLIF
20	TRAV29/DV5	-	TRDJ1	CAASDIYLVLDLPYTDKLIF
18	TRDV2	TRDD3	TRDJ1	CACDHLLGDTHNTDKLIF
24	TRDV3	TRDD3	TRDJ1	CALPLPTPLGDTVQNSMVTDKLIF
24	TRDV1	-	TRDJ1	CALGKDNFYPLFKTQPFYTDKLIF
17	TRDV1	-	TRDJ1	CALGGLYLPGITDKLIF
14	TRDV2	-	TRDJ1	CACDILGDKAKLIF
17	TRDV3	-	TRDJ1	CALGGGTGNTNTDKLIF
17	TRDV3	-	TRDJ1	CASTSSRLHTHTDKLIF
15	TRDV3	TRDD3	TRDJ1	CAFGSLRGIRYKLIF
17	TRDV1	TRDD3	TRDJ1	CALGEPFPYWGISGLIF
19	TRDV1	-	TRDJ1	CALGVFGSYGKGDTDKLIF
17	TRDV3	TRDD3	TRDJ1	CAFHESGLGDDSYKLIF
23	TRDV1	TRDD3	TRDJ1	CALAPPILPQSTGGYAVADKLIF
19	TRDV2	TRDD3	TRDJ1	CACDAVQLPTGWGADKLIF
21	TRDV2	TRDD3	TRDJ3	CACDTASTGGLSSWDTRQMFF
24	TRDV1	TRDD3	TRDJ1	CALGAKGGLPTTFWGIRGTDKLIF
22	TRDV1	TRDD3	TRDJ1	CALGELVLMNTLGATYTDKLIF
21	TRDV1	TRDD3	TRDJ1	CALGELPPQLGQKGYTDKLIF
21	TRDV1	-	TRDJ1	CALGELKVYRRFVGDTDKLIF
20	TRDV3	TRDD2	TRDJ1	CAFKRPSYHRVTYYTDKLIF
16	TRDV1	-	TRDJ1	CALGEHPMPYTDKLIF